A single sample is the source of the 14 T cell receptor beta chains below, sequenced in a study of control samples from healthy donors and cancer patients. The protocol was immunoSEQ multiplex PCR, while the TCRdb copy is restricted to in-frame clones and leaves out a portion. The table has tens of thousands of clones, approximately 95% seen once. Sequencing was carried out using blood. Every receptor here comes from a young woman in good health.

The CDR3 region has the DNA TGTGCCAGCGGGCAGGGGAGAAGCGGGACCGGCCAGTTCTTC. Its protein product is CASGQGRSGTGQFF. J is TRBJ2-1 and V is TRBV9, with D possibly matching TRBD2 (7 bases). The CDR3 sequence is 14 residues long. In germline, CDR1 is SGDLS, CDR2 YYNGEE. The germline V and J ends were trimmed by 7 bases and 13 bases, with 24 bases remaining between them.

This clone has only one observation. The genes are TRBV5-1 and TRBJ1-3, with a possible D match to TRBD1 (5 bases). There are 14 residues in the CDR3. The V gene lost 4 bases and the J gene lost 3 bases, with 11 bases spanning the gap. Germline CDR1 SGHRS, CDR2 YFSETQ. The CDR3 bases are TGCGCCAGCAGCGAAGGGACGGGTGGAAACACCATATATTTT. Its translation is CASSEGTGGNTIYF. Full variable domain (missing parts from reference TRBV5-1 and TRBJ1-3): KAGVTQTPRYLIKTRGQQVTLSCSPISGHRSVSWYQQTPGQGLQFLFEYFSETQRNKGNFPGRFSGRQFSNSRSEMNVSTLELGDSALYLCASSEGTGGNTIYFGEGSWLTVV.

The chain carries TRBV28 and TRBJ1-2, with D possibly matching TRBD1 (5 bases). The germline CDR1 and CDR2 sequences are MDHEN and SYDVKM. V lost 2 bases and J 5 bases, leaving 15 bases between the germline ends. This CDR3 region has 15 residues. The CDR3 here is CASSLGGGGSYGYTF. As DNA, the CDR3 is TGTGCCAGCAGTTTAGGGGGTGGGGGTAGTTATGGCTACACCTTC.

The CDR3 sequence is CASNSREGETQYF. The DNA of the CDR3 is TGTGCCAGCAATTCGAGGGAGGGAGAGACCCAGTACTTC. This rearrangement joins TRBV28 to TRBJ2-5; 7 nucleotides match TRBD2. V was clipped by 7 bases and J by 4 bases; unmatched bases: 6. Germline lookup yields CDR1 MDHEN and CDR2 SYDVKM. This CDR3 is built from 13 residues.

The V gene is TRBV5-4, the J gene TRBJ2-2; D is possibly TRBD2 (6 bases). CDR1 is SGHNT and CDR2 is YYREEE in the germline V gene (reference sequence). The CDR3 consists of 16 residues. V was shortened by 0 bases and J by 3 bases, with 12 bases between the two germline ends. The CDR3 DNA follows: TGTGCCAGCAGCTTGGTCGGGAGCGGCGACACCGGGGAGCTGTTTTTT. Translation: CASSLVGSGDTGELFF.

The J gene is TRBJ1-1, the V gene TRBV30; 8 positions match TRBD1. The J segment lost 1 base and the V segment lost 6 bases, leaving 7 bases of the junction unmatched. The germline CDR1 and CDR2 sequences are GTSNPN and SVGIG (reference sequence). The CDR3 runs to 14 residues. The chain's CDR3 is CACHSGTGNTEAFF. As DNA, the CDR3 is TGTGCCTGCCACTCCGGGACAGGGAACACTGAAGCTTTCTTT.

J is TRBJ1-5 and V is TRBV6-1; D not resolved. The V gene's germline CDR1 is MNHNS and CDR2 SASEGT. V was trimmed by 3 bases and J by 4 bases, leaving 16 bases between them. The CDR3 extends over 16 amino acids. The CDR3 coding sequence is TGTGCCAGCAGTGATGCGGCAGGTCCTAGTAATCAGCCCCAGCATTTT. This gives the protein CASSDAAGPSNQPQHF.

The V gene is TRBV30, the J gene TRBJ2-1; 12 nucleotides align to TRBD2. Trimming removed 5 bases from V and 11 bases from J; junction bases left unmatched: 7. This CDR3 is 13 amino acids long. Germline values: CDR1 GTSNPN, CDR2 SVGIG (reference sequence). CDR3 bases: TGTGCCTGGGGATCTAGCGGGAGGGCCAAGCAGTTCTTC. Translating it yields CAWGSSGRAKQFF.

The chain combines TRBV19 with TRBJ1-1; possibly TRBD1 for D (5 bases). This CDR3 contains 15 residues. CDR1 LNHDA and CDR2 SQIVND come from the germline V gene (reference sequence). Trimming cost V 3 bases and J 0 bases, with 11 bases left between them. The CDR3 spells CASSMQGVMNTEAFF. DNA for the CDR3: TGTGCCAGTAGTATGCAGGGAGTCATGAACACTGAAGCTTTCTTT.

This chain uses TRBV5-4 with TRBJ2-1; TRBD2 might be the D (7 bases). Germline loops: CDR1 SGHNT, CDR2 YYREEE (reference sequence). V lost 4 bases and J 8 bases, leaving 16 bases between the germline ends. This CDR3 is 14 amino acids long. The CDR3 here is CASSGGVGGDEQFF. The CDR3 DNA reads as TGTGCCAGCAGCGGGGGGGTCGGGGGCGATGAGCAGTTCTTC.

This clone occurred once. The rearrangement joins TRBV5-1 to TRBJ2-2, with D unresolved. This CDR3 contains 15 residues. Germline values: CDR1 SGHRS, CDR2 YFSETQ. Trimming shortened V by 5 bases and J by 5 bases, and 16 bases separated the two germline ends. The CDR3 loop reads CASRMGFERTGELFF. The CDR3 DNA is TGCGCCAGCAGGATGGGATTCGAACGGACCGGGGAGCTGTTTTTT.

V is TRBV3-1 (or the pseudogene TRBV3-2) and J is TRBJ1-5; 10 nucleotides match TRBD1. Germline CDR1 LGHDT, CDR2 YNNKEL (reference sequence). Losses at the gene ends were 1 base for V and 7 bases for J; bases not matched to a gene: 4. The CDR3 runs 15 residues. As DNA, the CDR3 is TGTGCCAGCAGCCAAGGGACAGGGGGAGGGCAGCCCCAGCATTTT. It specifies CASSQGTGGGQPQHF.

This chain uses TRBV6-5 with TRBJ2-3; D possibly corresponds to TRBD1 (6 bases). Trimming removed 6 bases at V and 3 bases at J, with 13 bases between. The CDR3 totals 14 residues. Germline CDR1 and CDR2: MNHEY and SVGAGI. CDR3 residues: CASRRQVLTDTQYF. CDR3 DNA sequence: TGTGCCAGCAGGAGACAGGTGTTGACAGATACGCAGTATTTT.

The chain carries TRBV9 and TRBJ2-2; D gene unclear. The V end lost 0 bases, the J end lost 0 bases, and 9 bases lay between the germline ends. CDR3 size: 16 residues. The germline V gene has CDR1 SGDLS and CDR2 YYNGEE. The CDR3 sequence is CASSVVLAPNTGELFF. The CDR3 DNA reads TGTGCCAGCAGCGTAGTTCTCGCTCCGAACACCGGGGAGCTGTTTTTT. Full variable domain (outside the CDR3, taken from reference TRBV9 and TRBJ2-2): DSGVTQTPKHLITATGQRVTLRCSPRSGDLSVYWYQQSLDQGLQFLIQYYNGEERAKGNILERFSAQQFPDLHSELNLSSLELGDSALYFCASSVVLAPNTGELFFGEGSRLTVL.